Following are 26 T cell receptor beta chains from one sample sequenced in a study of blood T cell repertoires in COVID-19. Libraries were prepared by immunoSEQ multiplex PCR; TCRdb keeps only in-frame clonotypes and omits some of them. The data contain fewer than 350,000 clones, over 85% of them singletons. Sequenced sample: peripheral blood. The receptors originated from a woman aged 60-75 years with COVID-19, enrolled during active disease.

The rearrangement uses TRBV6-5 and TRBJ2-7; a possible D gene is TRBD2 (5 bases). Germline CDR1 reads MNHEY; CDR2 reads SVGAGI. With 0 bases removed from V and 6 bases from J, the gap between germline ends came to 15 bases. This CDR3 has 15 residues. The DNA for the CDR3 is TGTGCCAGCAGTTACTCGCCGGGATGGAGTTCCGAGCAGTACTTC. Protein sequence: CASSYSPGWSSEQYF.

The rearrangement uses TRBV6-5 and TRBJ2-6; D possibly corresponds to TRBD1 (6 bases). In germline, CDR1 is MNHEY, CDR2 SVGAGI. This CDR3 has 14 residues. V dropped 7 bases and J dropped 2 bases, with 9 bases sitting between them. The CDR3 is CASTNRAGANVLTF. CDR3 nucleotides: TGTGCCAGCACCAACAGGGCTGGGGCCAACGTCCTGACTTTC.

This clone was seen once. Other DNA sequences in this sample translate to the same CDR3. CDR3 DNA sequence: TGTGCCAGCAGCCGATACCGAGGGACTGAAGCTTTCTTT. Its translation: CASSRYRGTEAFF. The chain carries TRBV3-1 (or the pseudogene TRBV3-2) and TRBJ1-1; D ambiguous. Trimming shortened V by 4 bases and J by 5 bases, and 11 bases separated the two germline ends. The CDR3 length is 13 residues. Germline lookup yields CDR1 LGHDT and CDR2 YNNKEL (reference sequence).

The CDR3 is CSVRGLDEQFF. The CDR3 coding sequence is TGCAGCGTGCGGGGCCTCGATGAGCAGTTCTTC. The chain recombines TRBV29-1 with TRBJ2-1; D might be TRBD2 (6 bases). Trimming took 6 bases from V and 8 from J, leaving 11 bases between them. Germline values: CDR1 SQVTM, CDR2 ANQGSEA. This CDR3 region has 11 residues.

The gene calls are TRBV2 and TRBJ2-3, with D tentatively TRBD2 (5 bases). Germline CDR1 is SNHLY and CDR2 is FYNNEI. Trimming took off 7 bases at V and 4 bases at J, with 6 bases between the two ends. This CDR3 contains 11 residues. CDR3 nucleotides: TGTGCCAGCACGGGATCAGATACGCAGTATTTT. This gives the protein CASTGSDTQYF.

This CDR3 reads CASSFGTGDYGYTF. CDR3 DNA sequence: TGTGCCAGCAGTTTCGGGACAGGGGACTATGGCTACACCTTC. The chain couples TRBV6-5 to TRBJ1-2; 10 bases align to TRBD1. Per germline, CDR1 MNHEY and CDR2 SVGAGI. The CDR3 has 14 residues. V shed 4 bases and J 3 bases; nucleotides not matched to a gene: 2.

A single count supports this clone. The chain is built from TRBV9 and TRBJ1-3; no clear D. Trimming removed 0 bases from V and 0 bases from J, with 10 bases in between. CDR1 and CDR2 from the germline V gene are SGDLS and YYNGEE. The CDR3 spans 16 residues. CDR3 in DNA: TGTGCCAGCAGCGTAGGCGGCGTAAGCTCTGGAAACACCATATATTTT. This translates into CASSVGGVSSGNTIYF.

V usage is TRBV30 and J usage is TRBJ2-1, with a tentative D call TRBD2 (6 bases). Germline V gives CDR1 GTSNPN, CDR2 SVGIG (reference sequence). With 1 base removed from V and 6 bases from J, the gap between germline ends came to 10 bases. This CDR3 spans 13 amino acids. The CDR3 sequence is CAWSAGVRNEQFF. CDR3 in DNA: TGTGCCTGGAGTGCGGGGGTTCGCAATGAGCAGTTCTTC.

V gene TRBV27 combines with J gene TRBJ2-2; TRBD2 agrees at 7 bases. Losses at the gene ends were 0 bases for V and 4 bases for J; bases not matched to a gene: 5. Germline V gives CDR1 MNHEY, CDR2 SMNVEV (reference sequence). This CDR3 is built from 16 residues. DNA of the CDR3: TGTGCCAGCAGTTTATCGGGGGGGTGGCGCACCGGGGAGCTGTTTTTT. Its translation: CASSLSGGWRTGELFF.

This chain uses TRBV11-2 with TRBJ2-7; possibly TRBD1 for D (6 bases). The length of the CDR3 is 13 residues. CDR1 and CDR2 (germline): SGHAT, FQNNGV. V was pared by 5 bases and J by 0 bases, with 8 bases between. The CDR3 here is CASSRTDSYEQYF. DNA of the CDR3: TGTGCCAGCAGCCGGACAGACTCCTACGAGCAGTACTTC.

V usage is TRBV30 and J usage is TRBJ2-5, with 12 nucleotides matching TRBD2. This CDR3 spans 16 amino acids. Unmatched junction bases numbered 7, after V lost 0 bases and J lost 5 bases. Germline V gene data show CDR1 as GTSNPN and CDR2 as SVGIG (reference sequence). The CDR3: CAWSVSASGGAETQYF. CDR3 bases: TGTGCCTGGAGTGTTTCGGCTAGCGGGGGGGCTGAGACCCAGTACTTC.

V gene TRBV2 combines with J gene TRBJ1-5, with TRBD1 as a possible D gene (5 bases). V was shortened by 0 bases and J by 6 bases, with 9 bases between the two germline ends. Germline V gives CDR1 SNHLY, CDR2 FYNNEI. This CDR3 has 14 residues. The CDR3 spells CASSEAPGGQPQHF. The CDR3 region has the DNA TGTGCCAGCAGTGAAGCCCCCGGGGGTCAGCCCCAGCATTTT. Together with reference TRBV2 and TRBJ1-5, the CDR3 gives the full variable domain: EPEVTQTPSHQVTQMGQEVILRCVPISNHLYFYWYRQILGQKVEFLVSFYNNEISEKSEIFDDQFSVERPDGSNFTLKIRSTKLEDSAMYFCASSEAPGGQPQHFGDGTRLSIL.

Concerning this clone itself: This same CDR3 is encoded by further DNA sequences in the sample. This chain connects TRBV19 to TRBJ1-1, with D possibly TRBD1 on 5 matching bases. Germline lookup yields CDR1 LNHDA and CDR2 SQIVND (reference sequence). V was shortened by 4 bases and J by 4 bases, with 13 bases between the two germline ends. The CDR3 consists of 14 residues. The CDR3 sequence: CASSSLGGTTEAFF. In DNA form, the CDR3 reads TGTGCCAGTAGTAGCCTAGGAGGGACCACTGAAGCTTTCTTT. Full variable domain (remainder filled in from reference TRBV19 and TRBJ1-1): DGGITQSPKYLFRKEGQNVTLSCEQNLNHDAMYWYRQDPGQGLRLIYYSQIVNDFQKGDIAEGYSVSREKKESFPLTVTSAQKNPTAFYLCASSSLGGTTEAFFGQGTRLTVV.

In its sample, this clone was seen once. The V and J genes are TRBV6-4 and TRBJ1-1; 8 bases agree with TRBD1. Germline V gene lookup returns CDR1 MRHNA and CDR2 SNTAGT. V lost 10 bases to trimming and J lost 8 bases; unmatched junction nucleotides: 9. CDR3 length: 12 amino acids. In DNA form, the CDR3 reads TGTGCCATTCCCACCGGGACAGGAGAAGCTTTCTTT. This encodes CAIPTGTGEAFF.

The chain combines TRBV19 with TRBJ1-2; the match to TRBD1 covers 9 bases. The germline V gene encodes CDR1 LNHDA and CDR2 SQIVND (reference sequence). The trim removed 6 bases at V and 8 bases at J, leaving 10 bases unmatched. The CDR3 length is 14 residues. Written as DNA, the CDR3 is TGTGCCAGTAGGGCCGGGACAGGGCCCTTGGGCTACACCTTC. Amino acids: CASRAGTGPLGYTF.

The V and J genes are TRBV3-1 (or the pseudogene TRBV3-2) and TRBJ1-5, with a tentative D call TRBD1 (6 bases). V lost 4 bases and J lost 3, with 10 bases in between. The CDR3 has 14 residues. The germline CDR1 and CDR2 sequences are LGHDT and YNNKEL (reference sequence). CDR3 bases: TGTGCCAGCAGCCTAGGACAGAACAATCAGCCCCAGCATTTT. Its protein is CASSLGQNNQPQHF.

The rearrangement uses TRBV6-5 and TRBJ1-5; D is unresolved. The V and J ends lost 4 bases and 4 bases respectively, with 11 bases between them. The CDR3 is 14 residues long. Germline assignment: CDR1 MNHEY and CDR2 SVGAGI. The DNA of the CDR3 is TGTGCCAGCAGTTTTCGGACGGGAAATCAGCCCCAGCATTTT. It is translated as CASSFRTGNQPQHF.

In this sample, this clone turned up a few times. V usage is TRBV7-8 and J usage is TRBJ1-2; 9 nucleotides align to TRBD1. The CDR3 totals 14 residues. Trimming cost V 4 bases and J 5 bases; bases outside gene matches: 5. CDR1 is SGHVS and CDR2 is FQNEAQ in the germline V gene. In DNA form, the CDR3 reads TGTGCCAGCAGCTGGGACAGGGCAGATTATGGCTACACCTTC. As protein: CASSWDRADYGYTF.

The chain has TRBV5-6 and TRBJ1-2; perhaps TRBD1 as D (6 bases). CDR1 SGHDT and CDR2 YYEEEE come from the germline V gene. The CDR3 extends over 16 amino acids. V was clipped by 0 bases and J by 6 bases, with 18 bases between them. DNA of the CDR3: TGTGCCAGCAGCTTGGGGCTTGGAGTCAGGGGCCATGGCTACACCTTC. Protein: CASSLGLGVRGHGYTF.

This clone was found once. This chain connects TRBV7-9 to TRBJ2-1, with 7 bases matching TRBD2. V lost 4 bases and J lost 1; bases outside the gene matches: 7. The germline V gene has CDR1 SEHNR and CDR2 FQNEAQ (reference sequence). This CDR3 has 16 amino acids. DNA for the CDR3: TGTGCCAGCAGCTCCCTGGGAGCGGGGTCCTACAATGAGCAGTTCTTC. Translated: CASSSLGAGSYNEQFF.

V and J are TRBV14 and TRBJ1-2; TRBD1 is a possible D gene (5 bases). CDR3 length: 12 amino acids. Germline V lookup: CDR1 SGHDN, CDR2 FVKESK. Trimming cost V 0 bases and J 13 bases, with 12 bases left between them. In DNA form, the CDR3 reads TGTGCCAGCAGCCAAGATAGGAGGGGTCTCACCTTC. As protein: CASSQDRRGLTF.

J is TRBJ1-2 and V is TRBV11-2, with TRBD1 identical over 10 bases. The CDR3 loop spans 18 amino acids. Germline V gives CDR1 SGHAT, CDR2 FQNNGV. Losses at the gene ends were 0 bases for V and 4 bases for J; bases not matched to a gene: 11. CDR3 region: CASSLERTGGATSYGYTF. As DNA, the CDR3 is TGTGCCAGCAGCTTAGAACGGACAGGGGGGGCGACTAGCTATGGCTACACCTTC.

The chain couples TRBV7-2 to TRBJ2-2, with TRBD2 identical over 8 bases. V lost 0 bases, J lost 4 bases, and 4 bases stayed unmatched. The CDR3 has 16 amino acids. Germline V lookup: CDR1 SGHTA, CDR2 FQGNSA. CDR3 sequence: CASSLAPAGATGELFF. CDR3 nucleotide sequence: TGTGCCAGCAGCTTAGCGCCAGCGGGGGCCACCGGGGAGCTGTTTTTT.

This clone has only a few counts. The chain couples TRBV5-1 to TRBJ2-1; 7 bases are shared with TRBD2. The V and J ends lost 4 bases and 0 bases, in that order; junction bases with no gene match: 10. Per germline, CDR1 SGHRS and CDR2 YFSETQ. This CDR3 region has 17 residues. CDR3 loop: CASSRVSGASSYNEQFF. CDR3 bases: TGCGCCAGCAGCCGGGTGAGCGGGGCTAGCTCCTACAATGAGCAGTTCTTC.

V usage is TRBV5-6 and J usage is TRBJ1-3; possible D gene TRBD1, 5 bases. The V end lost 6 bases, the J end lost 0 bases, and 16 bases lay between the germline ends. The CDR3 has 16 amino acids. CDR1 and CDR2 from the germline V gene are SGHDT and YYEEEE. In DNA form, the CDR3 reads TGTGCCAGCACTCTGGGGCCGGATAGCTCTGGAAACACCATATATTTT. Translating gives CASTLGPDSSGNTIYF.

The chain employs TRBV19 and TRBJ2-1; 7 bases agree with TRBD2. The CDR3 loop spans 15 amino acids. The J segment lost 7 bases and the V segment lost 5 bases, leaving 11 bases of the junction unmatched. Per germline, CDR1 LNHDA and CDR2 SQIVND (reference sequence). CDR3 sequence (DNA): TGTGCCAGTAGTTTTGGGCCAGGGAGGGTTAATGAGCAGTTCTTC. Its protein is CASSFGPGRVNEQFF.